This TCR beta chain was found in a study of lymphopenia after photon versus proton radiotherapy. Notes on this clone: What it recognizes is unknown.

Produced via immunoSEQ multiplex PCR; TCRdb's table is partial and in-frame only. The sample consists of some 30,000 clones, roughly 87% of them appearing once. Study findings and constraints: Post-nadir TCR diversity decline inversely tracked overall survival among those who died. Photon-treated patients lost naive T cells and TCR diversity; proton-treated stayed stable.

The clonotype was recovered from a woman aged 55-69 years with cholangiocarcinoma. Some clones in this sample may be carry-over from other donors' samples. The starting material was peripheral blood, obtained from a patient treated with proton-based radiotherapy.

The CDR3 region is CASSTRTSGSLLEQFF. The CDR3 bases are TGTGCCAGTAGTACCCGGACTAGCGGGAGTCTACTTGAGCAGTTCTTC. V gene TRBV19 combines with J gene TRBJ2-1, with 13 bases aligning to TRBD2. Unmatched junction bases numbered 9, after V lost 4 bases and J lost 9 bases. The CDR3 runs 16 residues. Germline CDR1 is LNHDA and CDR2 is SQIVND (reference sequence).